The 20 T cell receptor beta chains reported below all come from one sample, sequenced in a study of T cells in Graves' hyperthyroidism and ophthalmopathy. Template material for amplifying TCR beta CDR3 regions consisted of RNA transcripts. Carried out on the TCR CDR3, a first-round RT-PCR used the HTBI primer set. A single record per CDR3 protein comes from TCRdb applying MiXCR to the multiplex PCR reads. The sample contains 500,000 to 650,000 distinct CDR3 sequences, more than 15% of which appear only once. Sequencing was carried out using blood. The receptors were gathered from a woman aged 18-29 years with Graves' ophthalmopathy.

The table lists this clonotype with many counts. This chain uses TRBV28 with TRBJ1-1; D unresolved. This CDR3 spans 13 amino acids. In germline, CDR1 is MDHEN, CDR2 SYDVKM. Trimming shortened V by 7 bases and J by 7 bases, and 16 bases separated the two germline ends. CDR3 in DNA: TGTGCCAGCAAGATCCGGGCCAAGAGTGAAGCTTTCTTT. This codes for CASKIRAKSEAFF.

This clonotype was recorded once. V is TRBV5-1 and J is TRBJ2-7, with 7 positions matching TRBD1. Germline CDR1 SGHRS, CDR2 YFSETQ. The CDR3 sequence is 15 residues long. The V segment lost 0 bases and the J segment 0 bases; nucleotides outside the gene matches: 3. The chain's CDR3 is CASSLEGDSSYEQYF. The CDR3 DNA follows: TGCGCCAGCAGCTTGGAAGGGGACAGCTCCTACGAGCAGTACTTC.

A few counts support this clonotype. The V call is TRBV2, the J call TRBJ2-7, with a possible D match to TRBD1 (5 bases). Trimming took off 3 bases at V and 3 bases at J, with 18 bases between the two ends. This CDR3 comprises 16 residues. From germline, CDR1 is SNHLY and CDR2 FYNNEI. The CDR3 DNA reads TGTGCCAGCAGTGACCCGGCCCCTTCACAGGACTACGAGCAGTACTTC. Translated: CASSDPAPSQDYEQYF.

This clonotype was counted ten times or more. The rearrangement links TRBV19 to TRBJ2-7; 10 bases line up with TRBD2. This CDR3 spans 15 amino acids. Germline values: CDR1 LNHDA, CDR2 SQIVND (reference sequence). V shed 5 bases and J 2 bases; nucleotides not matched to a gene: 6. The CDR3 is CASSFLAGDAYEQYF. In DNA form, the CDR3 reads TGTGCCAGTAGTTTCCTAGCGGGAGATGCCTACGAGCAGTACTTC.

The rearrangement links TRBV18 to TRBJ2-3, with D possibly called TRBD1 or TRBD2 (5 bases each). This CDR3 is built from 14 residues. Germline-derived CDR1 and CDR2 are KGHSH and LQKENI. Trimming took off 4 bases at V and 2 bases at J, with 10 bases between the two ends. In nucleotides, the CDR3 is TGTGCCAGCTCACGTGGGACGGACACAGATACGCAGTATTTT. Its translation is CASSRGTDTDTQYF. The complete variable domain, with remaining parts taken from reference TRBV18 and TRBJ2-3, reads NAGVMQNPRHLVRRRGQEARLRCSPMKGHSHVYWYRQLPEEGLKFMVYLQKENIIDESGMPKERFSAEFPKEGPSILRIQQVVRGDSAAYFCASSRGTDTDTQYFGPGTRLTVL.

This clonotype showed up many times. The genes are TRBV11-1 and TRBJ2-7; 8 bases align to TRBD2. CDR1 is SGHAT and CDR2 is FQDESV in the germline V gene (reference sequence). V gave up 0 bases and J gave up 0 bases; unmatched junction bases: 7. The CDR3 length is 17 residues. The DNA of the CDR3 is TGTGCCAGCAGCTTAGCCGGTACTAGCGGACTCTCCTACGAGCAGTACTTC. Translating gives CASSLAGTSGLSYEQYF.

This chain uses TRBV4-3 with TRBJ1-6, with 7 bases fitting TRBD1. Unmatched junction bases numbered 5, after V lost 0 bases and J lost 6 bases. The germline V gene encodes CDR1 LGHNA and CDR2 YSLEER. CDR3 size: 16 residues. This chain's CDR3 is CASSQDQGTANSPLHF. The CDR3 nucleotides are TGCGCCAGCAGCCAAGATCAAGGGACAGCTAATTCACCCCTCCACTTT.

This clonotype was detected ten times or more. V and J are TRBV11-2 and TRBJ1-2, with a tentative D call TRBD1 (5 bases). V lost 1 base, J lost 8 bases, and 17 bases lay in between. This CDR3 contains 15 residues. Germline V CDR1 and CDR2: SGHAT, FQNNGV. Here the CDR3 DNA reads TGTGCCAGCAGCTTAGGGCTTGGGACGTCAGAAGGCTACACCTTC. Its protein product is CASSLGLGTSEGYTF. The full variable domain, its missing parts supplied by reference TRBV11-2 and TRBJ1-2, is EAGVAQSPRYKIIEKRQSVAFWCNPISGHATLYWYQQILGQGPKLLIQFQNNGVVDDSQLPKDRFSAERLKGVDSTLKIQPAKLEDSAVYLCASSLGLGTSEGYTFGSGTRLTVV.

In its sample, this clonotype was seen many times. The chain couples TRBV27 to TRBJ1-2; D gene unclear. V lost 5 bases, J lost 5 bases, and 21 bases lay in between. CDR3 length: 16 residues. Germline assignment: CDR1 MNHEY and CDR2 SMNVEV (reference sequence). CDR3 amino acids: CASSHSYSEVQYGYTF. CDR3 DNA sequence: TGTGCCAGCAGTCACTCCTACTCGGAGGTACAATATGGCTACACCTTC.

This clonotype was picked up many times. The chain employs TRBV20-1 and TRBJ2-3, with D perhaps TRBD2 (5 bases). Germline CDR1 reads DFQATT; CDR2 reads SNEGSKA (reference sequence). The CDR3 sequence is 13 residues long. Trimming took off 6 bases at V and 5 bases at J, with 15 bases between the two ends. The CDR3 nucleotides are TGCAGTGCCTCTGGCGTGGGGAGAGATACGCAGTATTTT. As protein: CSASGVGRDTQYF.

This rearrangement joins TRBV10-2 to TRBJ2-7; D ambiguous. Germline loops: CDR1 WSHSY, CDR2 SAAADI. This CDR3 has 14 amino acids. V was cut by 2 bases and J by 6 bases, with 14 bases left in between. CDR3 residues: CASSEIVSSVEQYF. The CDR3 DNA sequence: TGCGCCAGCAGTGAGATTGTCAGCTCCGTCGAGCAGTACTTC.

This clonotype came up a few times. The rearrangement links TRBV27 to TRBJ2-1, with D possibly TRBD1 on 5 matching bases. The V end was cut by 0 bases, the J end by 7 bases, with 7 bases between. The CDR3 is 13 amino acids. The germline V gene encodes CDR1 MNHEY and CDR2 SMNVEV (reference sequence). CDR3 loop: CASSLSQGNEQFF. The CDR3 coding sequence is TGTGCCAGCAGTTTATCGCAGGGAAATGAGCAGTTCTTC.

The V and J genes are TRBV27 and TRBJ2-6; weak D call: TRBD2 (6 bases). Germline assignment: CDR1 MNHEY and CDR2 SMNVEV (reference sequence). The V and J ends lost 0 bases and 1 base respectively, with 13 bases between them. The CDR3 runs 18 residues. CDR3 amino acids: CASSLSPGTPSGANVLTF. For the CDR3, the DNA is TGTGCCAGCAGTTTATCCCCGGGGACTCCTTCTGGGGCCAACGTCCTGACTTTC.

This clonotype was seen only a few times. The chain recombines TRBV5-1 with TRBJ2-3, with D maybe TRBD1 (5 bases). The germline V gene encodes CDR1 SGHRS and CDR2 YFSETQ. This CDR3 comprises 17 residues. V dropped 0 bases and J dropped 3 bases, with 17 bases sitting between them. CDR3: CASSLADRGTATDTQYF. The CDR3 region has the DNA TGCGCCAGCAGCTTGGCGGATAGGGGCACAGCGACAGATACGCAGTATTTT.

The rearrangement joins TRBV5-5 to TRBJ1-6; D remains unclear. Germline V gene sequence: CDR1 SGHKS, CDR2 YYEKEE (reference sequence). The CDR3 consists of 15 residues. V dropped 2 bases and J dropped 10 bases, with 16 bases sitting between them. CDR3 loop: CASSLVGKVVSPLHF. The CDR3 coding sequence is TGTGCCAGCAGCTTAGTAGGAAAGGTGGTATCACCCCTCCACTTT.

This clonotype was detected many times. The chain uses TRBV6-2 or TRBV6-3 and TRBJ1-5; a possible D gene is TRBD1 (6 bases). Trimming stripped 3 bases from V and 9 bases from J, with 12 bases between. The CDR3 runs to 13 residues. Germline values: CDR1 MNHEY, CDR2 SVGEGT. The CDR3 is CASSYTVTGPQHF. The CDR3 DNA is TGTGCCAGCAGTTATACGGTGACAGGGCCCCAGCATTTT.

This clonotype was observed a handful of times. V gene TRBV27 combines with J gene TRBJ1-2; D may be TRBD1 (6 bases). The V gene lost 2 bases and the J gene lost 6 bases, with 19 bases spanning the gap. The germline CDR1 and CDR2 sequences are MNHEY and SMNVEV (reference sequence). This CDR3 contains 16 residues. The CDR3 sequence: CASSLGGGGAWNGYTF. In nucleotides, the CDR3 is TGTGCCAGCAGTTTAGGGGGAGGGGGGGCGTGGAATGGCTACACCTTC.

This clonotype was seen a few times. The DNA for the CDR3 is TGTGCCAGCAGTTCAGGGGGTTTTGGAGCAGGGGAAAGCAATCAGCCCCAGCATTTT. This encodes CASSSGGFGAGESNQPQHF. The gene calls are TRBV12-3 or TRBV12-4 and TRBJ1-5; 7 bases line up with TRBD1. CDR3 size: 19 residues. The V segment lost 4 bases and the J segment 1 base; nucleotides outside the gene matches: 16.

This clonotype was detected once. Since a much larger clone is just one base distant, this may be a read error. The rearrangement uses TRBV12-3 or TRBV12-4 and TRBJ1-2; 7 nucleotides agree with TRBD1. With 2 bases clipped from V and 8 bases from J, the junction kept 17 bases outside the gene matches. The CDR3 loop spans 17 amino acids. The CDR3 here is CASSLSAATRGGDGYTF. CDR3 bases: TGTGCCAGCAGTTTATCCGCGGCGACCAGGGGGGGGGACGGCTACACCTTC.

This clonotype has ten or more counts. This chain uses TRBV20-1 with TRBJ2-6; D is undetermined. This CDR3 spans 19 amino acids. Germline lookup yields CDR1 DFQATT and CDR2 SNEGSKA (reference sequence). Deletions cut 0 bases from V and 0 bases from J, with 18 bases between. The CDR3 here is CSARDQGYQLLSGANVLTF. The DNA for the CDR3 is TGCAGTGCTAGAGATCAAGGCTACCAACTCCTCTCTGGGGCCAACGTCCTGACTTTC.